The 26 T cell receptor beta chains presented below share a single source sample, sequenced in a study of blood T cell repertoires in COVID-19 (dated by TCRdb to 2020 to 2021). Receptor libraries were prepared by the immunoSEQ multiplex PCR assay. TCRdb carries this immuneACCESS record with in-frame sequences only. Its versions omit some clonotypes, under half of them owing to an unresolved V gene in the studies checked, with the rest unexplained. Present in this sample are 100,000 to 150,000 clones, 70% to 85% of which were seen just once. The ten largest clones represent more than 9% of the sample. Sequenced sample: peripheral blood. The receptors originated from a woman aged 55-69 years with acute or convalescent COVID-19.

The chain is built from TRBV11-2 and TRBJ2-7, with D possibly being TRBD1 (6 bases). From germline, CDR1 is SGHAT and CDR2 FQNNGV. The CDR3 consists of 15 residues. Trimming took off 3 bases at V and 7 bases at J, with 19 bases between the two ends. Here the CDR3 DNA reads TGTGCCAGCAGCTTTAGACAGGTTCTGACTGGGGAGCAGTACTTC. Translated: CASSFRQVLTGEQYF. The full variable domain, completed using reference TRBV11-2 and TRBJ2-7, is EAGVAQSPRYKIIEKRQSVAFWCNPISGHATLYWYQQILGQGPKLLIQFQNNGVVDDSQLPKDRFSAERLKGVDSTLKIQPAKLEDSAVYLCASSFRQVLTGEQYFGPGTRLTVT.

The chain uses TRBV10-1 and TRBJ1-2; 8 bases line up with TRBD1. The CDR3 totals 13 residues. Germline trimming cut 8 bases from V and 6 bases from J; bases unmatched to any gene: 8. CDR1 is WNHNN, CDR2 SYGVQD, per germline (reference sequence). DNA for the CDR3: TGCGCCAGCGGATCCGGACAGGGAGATGGCTACACCTTC. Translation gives CASGSGQGDGYTF.

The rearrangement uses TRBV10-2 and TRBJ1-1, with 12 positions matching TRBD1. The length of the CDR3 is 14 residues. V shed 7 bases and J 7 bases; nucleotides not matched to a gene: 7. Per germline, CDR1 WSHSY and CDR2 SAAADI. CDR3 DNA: TGCGCCAGCATCCGGGACAGGGGGCTGGGTGAAGCTTTCTTT. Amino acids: CASIRDRGLGEAFF.

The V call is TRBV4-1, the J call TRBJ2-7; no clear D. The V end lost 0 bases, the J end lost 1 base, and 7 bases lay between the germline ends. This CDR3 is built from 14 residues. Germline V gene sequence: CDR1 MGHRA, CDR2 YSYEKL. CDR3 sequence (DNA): TGCGCCAGCAGCCAAGATGGCAGATCCTACGAGCAGTACTTC. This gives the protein CASSQDGRSYEQYF.

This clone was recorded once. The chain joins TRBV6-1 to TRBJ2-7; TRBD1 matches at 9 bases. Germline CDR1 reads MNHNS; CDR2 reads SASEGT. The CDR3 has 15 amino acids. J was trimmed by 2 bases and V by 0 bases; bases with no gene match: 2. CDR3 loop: CASSEAGTGPYEQYF. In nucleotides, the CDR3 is TGTGCCAGCAGTGAAGCCGGGACAGGGCCCTACGAGCAGTACTTC.

CDR3 DNA sequence: TGTGCCAGCAGTTTCCTCAGGGATGAAAAACTGTTTTTT. It codes for CASSFLRDEKLFF. The V and J genes are TRBV12-3 or TRBV12-4 and TRBJ1-4, with D possibly being TRBD1 (5 bases). The CDR3 loop spans 13 amino acids. V lost 3 bases and J lost 6, with 8 bases in between.

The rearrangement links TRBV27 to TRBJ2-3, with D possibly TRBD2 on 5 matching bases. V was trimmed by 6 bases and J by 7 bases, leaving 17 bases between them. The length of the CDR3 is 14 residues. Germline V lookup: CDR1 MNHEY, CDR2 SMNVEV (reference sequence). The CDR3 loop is CASSDFLSGNTQYF. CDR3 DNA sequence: TGTGCCAGCAGCGACTTCCTCTCCGGGAATACGCAGTATTTT.

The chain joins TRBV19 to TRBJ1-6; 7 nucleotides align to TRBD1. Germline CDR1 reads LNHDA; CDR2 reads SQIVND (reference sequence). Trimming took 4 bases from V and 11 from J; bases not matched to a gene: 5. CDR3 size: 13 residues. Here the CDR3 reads CASSTLGQTPLHF. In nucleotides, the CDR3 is TGTGCCAGTAGTACTTTGGGACAGACACCCCTCCACTTT.

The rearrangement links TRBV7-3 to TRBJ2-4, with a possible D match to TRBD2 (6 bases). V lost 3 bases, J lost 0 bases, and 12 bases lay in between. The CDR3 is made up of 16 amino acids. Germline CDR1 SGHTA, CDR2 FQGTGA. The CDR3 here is CASSLEGGAAKNIQYF. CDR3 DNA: TGTGCCAGCAGCTTGGAGGGAGGAGCAGCCAAAAACATTCAGTACTTC.

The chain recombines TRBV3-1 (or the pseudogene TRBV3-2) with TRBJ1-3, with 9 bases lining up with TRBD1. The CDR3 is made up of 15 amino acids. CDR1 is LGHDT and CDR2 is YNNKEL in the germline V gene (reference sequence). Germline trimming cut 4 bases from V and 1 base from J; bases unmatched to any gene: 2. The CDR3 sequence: CASSPGTGSGNTIYF. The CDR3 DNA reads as TGTGCCAGCAGCCCGGGGACAGGGTCTGGAAACACCATATATTTT.

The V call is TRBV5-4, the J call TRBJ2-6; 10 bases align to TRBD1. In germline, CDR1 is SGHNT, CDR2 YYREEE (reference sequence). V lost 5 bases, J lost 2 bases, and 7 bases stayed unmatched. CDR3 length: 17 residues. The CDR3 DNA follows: TGTGCCAGCAGTCCCGGGACAGGGGTGGCTGGGGCCAACGTCCTGACTTTC. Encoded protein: CASSPGTGVAGANVLTF.

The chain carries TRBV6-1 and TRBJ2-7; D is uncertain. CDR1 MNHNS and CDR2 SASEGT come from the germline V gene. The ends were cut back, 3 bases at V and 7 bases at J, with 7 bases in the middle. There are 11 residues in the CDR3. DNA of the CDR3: TGTGCCAGCAGTGAGGGCAGGGAGCAGTACGTC. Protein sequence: CASSEGREQYV.

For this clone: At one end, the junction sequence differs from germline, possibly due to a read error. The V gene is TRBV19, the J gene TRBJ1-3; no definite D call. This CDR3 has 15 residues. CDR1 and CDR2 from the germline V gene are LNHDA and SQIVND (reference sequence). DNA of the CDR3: TGTGCCAGCAGTACGGGAAGTAGGGCTGGAAACACCATATATTTT. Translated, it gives CASSTGSRAGNTIYF.

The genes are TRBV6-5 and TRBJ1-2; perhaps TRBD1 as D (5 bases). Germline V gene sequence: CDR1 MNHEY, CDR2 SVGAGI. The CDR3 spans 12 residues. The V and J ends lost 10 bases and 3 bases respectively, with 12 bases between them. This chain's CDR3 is CATAGGDYGYTF. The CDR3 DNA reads TGTGCCACCGCGGGAGGGGACTATGGCTACACCTTC.

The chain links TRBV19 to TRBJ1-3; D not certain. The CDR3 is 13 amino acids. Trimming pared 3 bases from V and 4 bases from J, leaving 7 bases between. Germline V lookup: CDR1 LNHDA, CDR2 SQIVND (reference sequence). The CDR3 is CASSMSLGNTIYF. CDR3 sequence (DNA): TGTGCCAGTAGTATGTCTCTGGGAAACACCATATATTTT.

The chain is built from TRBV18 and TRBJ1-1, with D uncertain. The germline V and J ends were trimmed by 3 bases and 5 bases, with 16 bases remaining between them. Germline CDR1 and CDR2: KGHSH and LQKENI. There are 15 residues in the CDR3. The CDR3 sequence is CASSPSGGRETEAFF. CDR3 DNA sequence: TGTGCCAGCTCACCGAGCGGAGGGCGTGAAACTGAAGCTTTCTTT.

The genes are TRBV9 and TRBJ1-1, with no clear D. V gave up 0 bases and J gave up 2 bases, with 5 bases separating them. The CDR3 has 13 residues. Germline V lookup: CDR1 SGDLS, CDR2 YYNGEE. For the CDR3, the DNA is TGTGCCAGCAGCGTAGATACTAACACTGAAGCTTTCTTT. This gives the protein CASSVDTNTEAFF.

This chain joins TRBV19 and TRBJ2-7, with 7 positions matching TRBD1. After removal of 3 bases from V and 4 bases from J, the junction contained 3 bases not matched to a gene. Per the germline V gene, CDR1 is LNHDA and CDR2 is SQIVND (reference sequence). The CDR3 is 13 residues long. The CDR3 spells CASSMGQIYEQYF. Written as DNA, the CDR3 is TGTGCCAGTAGTATGGGACAGATTTACGAGCAGTACTTC.

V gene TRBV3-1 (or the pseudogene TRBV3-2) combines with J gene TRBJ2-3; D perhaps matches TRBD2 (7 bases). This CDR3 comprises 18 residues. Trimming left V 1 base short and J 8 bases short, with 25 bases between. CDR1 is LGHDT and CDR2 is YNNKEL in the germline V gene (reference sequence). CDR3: CASSQVPVGRGPQGTQYF. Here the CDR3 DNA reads TGTGCCAGCAGCCAAGTTCCGGTCGGGCGGGGGCCACAGGGTACGCAGTATTTT.

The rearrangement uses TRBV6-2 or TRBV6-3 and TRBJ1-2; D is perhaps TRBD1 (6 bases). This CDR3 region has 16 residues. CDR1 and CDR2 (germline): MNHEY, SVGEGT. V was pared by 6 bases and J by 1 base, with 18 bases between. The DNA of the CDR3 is TGTGCCAGCAGCCAACCTCCTTACAGGGTTAACTATGGCTACACCTTC. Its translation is CASSQPPYRVNYGYTF.

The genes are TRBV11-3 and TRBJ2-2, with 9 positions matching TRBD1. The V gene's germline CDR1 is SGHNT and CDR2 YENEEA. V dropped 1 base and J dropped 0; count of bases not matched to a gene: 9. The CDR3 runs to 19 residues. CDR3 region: CASSLGGQGTFANTGELFF. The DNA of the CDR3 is TGTGCCAGCAGCTTAGGTGGACAGGGGACCTTCGCGAACACCGGGGAGCTGTTTTTT.

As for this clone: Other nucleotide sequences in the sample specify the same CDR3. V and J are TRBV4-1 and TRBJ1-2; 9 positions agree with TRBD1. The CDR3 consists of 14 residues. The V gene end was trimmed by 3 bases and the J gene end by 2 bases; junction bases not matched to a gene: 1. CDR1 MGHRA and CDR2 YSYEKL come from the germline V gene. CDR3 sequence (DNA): TGCGCCAGCAGCCAGGGGACAGGGAACTATGGCTACACCTTC. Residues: CASSQGTGNYGYTF.

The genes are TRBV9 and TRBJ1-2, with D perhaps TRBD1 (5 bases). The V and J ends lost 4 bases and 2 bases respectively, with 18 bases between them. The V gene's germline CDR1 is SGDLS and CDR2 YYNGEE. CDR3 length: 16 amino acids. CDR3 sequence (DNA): TGTGCCAGCAGCCCTCAGGGCGAGATTTTCAACTATGGCTACACCTTC. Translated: CASSPQGEIFNYGYTF.

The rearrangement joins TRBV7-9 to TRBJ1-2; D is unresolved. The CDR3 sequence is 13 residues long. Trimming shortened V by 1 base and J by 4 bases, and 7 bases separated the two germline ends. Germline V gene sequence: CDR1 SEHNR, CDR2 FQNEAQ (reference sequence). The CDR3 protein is CASSLGGSYGYTF. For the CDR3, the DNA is TGTGCCAGCAGCTTAGGAGGCAGCTATGGCTACACCTTC.

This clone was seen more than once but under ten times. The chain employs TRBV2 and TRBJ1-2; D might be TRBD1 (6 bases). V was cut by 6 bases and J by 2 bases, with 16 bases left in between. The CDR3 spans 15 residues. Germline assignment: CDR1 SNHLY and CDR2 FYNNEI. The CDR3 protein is CASRRPGQSNYGYTF. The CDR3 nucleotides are TGTGCCAGCAGGCGACCGGGACAATCGAACTATGGCTACACCTTC.

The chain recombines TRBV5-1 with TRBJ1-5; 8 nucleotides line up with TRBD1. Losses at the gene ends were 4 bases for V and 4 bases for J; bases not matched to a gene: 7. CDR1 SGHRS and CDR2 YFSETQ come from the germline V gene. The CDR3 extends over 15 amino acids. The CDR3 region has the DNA TGCGCCAGCAGCCGCGGACAGGGCAGGAATCAGCCCCAGCATTTT. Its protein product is CASSRGQGRNQPQHF.